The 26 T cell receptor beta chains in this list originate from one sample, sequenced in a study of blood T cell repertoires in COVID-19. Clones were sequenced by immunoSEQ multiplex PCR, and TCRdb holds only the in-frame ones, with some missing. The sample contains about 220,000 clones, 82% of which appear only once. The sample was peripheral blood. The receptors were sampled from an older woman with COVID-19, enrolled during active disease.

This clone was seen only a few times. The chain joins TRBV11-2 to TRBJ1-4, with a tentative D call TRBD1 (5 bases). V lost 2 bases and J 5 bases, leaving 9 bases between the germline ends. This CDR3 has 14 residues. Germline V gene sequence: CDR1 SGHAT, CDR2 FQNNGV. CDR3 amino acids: CASSLREGNEKLFF. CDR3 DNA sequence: TGTGCCAGCAGCTTACGGGAGGGGAATGAAAAACTGTTTTTT.

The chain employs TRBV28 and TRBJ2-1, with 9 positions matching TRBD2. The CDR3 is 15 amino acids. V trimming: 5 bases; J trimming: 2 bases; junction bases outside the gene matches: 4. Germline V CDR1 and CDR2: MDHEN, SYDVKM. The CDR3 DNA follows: TGTGCCAGCAGTCGCACTAGCGGGCCCTACAATGAGCAGTTCTTC. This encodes CASSRTSGPYNEQFF.

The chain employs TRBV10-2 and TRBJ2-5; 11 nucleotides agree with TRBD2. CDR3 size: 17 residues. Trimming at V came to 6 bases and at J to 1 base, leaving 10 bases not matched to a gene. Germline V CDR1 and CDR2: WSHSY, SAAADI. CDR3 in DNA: TGCGCCAGCAGATTGGGACCTGGGACTAGCGGCCAAGAGACCCAGTACTTC. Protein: CASRLGPGTSGQETQYF.

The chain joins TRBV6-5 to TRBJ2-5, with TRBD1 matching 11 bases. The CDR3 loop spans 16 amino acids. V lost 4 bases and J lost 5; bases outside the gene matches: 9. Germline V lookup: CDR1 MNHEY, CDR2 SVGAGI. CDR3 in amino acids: CASSWTGGLGGETQYF. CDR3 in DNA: TGTGCCAGCAGTTGGACAGGGGGCCTGGGAGGGGAGACCCAGTACTTC.

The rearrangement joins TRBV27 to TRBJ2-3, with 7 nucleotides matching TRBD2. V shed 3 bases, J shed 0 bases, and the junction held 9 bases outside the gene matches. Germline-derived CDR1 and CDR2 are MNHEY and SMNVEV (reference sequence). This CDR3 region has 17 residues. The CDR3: CASSLGQRGPSTDTQYF. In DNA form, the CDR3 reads TGTGCCAGCAGTTTGGGTCAGCGGGGCCCTAGCACAGATACGCAGTATTTT.

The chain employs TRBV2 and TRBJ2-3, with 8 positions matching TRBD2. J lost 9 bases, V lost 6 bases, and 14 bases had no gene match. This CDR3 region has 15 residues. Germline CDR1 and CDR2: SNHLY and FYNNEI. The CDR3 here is CASSPRRGAQDTQYF. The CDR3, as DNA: TGTGCCAGCAGCCCGAGGCGGGGGGCTCAGGACACGCAGTATTTT.

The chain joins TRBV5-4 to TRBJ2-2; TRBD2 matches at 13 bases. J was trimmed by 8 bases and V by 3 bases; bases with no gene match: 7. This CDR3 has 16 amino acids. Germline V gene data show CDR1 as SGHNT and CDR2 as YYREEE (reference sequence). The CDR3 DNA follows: TGTGCCAGCAGCTCACTAGCGGGAGGGCCAGATGGGGAGCTGTTTTTT. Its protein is CASSSLAGGPDGELFF.

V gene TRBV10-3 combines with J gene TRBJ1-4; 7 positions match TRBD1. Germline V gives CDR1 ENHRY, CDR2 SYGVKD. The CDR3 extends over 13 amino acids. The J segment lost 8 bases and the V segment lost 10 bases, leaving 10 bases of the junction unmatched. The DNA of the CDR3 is TGTGCCACCTCCACAGGGGTAGGGGAAAAACTGTTTTTT. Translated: CATSTGVGEKLFF.

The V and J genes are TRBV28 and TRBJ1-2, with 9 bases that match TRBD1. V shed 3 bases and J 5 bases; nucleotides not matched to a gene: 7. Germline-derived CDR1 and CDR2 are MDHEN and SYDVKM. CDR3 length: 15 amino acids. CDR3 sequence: CASSFRDRDNYGYTF. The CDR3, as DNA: TGTGCCAGCAGTTTTAGGGACAGGGATAATTATGGCTACACCTTC.

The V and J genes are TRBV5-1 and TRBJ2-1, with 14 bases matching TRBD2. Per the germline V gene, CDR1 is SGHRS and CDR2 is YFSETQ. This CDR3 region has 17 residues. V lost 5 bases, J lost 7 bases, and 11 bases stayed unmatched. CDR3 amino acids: CASSLRPRTSGRNEQFF. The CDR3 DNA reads TGCGCCAGCAGTCTCAGACCCCGGACTAGCGGGAGGAATGAGCAGTTCTTC.

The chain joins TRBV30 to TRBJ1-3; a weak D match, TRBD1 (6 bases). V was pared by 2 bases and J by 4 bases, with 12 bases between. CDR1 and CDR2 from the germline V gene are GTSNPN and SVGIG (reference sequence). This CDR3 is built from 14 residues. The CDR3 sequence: CAWSTGSGGNTIYF. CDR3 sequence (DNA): TGTGCCTGGAGTACAGGGTCGGGAGGAAACACCATATATTTT.

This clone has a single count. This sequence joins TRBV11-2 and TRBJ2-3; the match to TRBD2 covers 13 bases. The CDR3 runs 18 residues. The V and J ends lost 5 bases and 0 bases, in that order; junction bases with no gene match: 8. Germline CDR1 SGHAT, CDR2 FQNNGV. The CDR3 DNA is TGTGCCAGCAGCCAGCGGACTAGCGGGGGAGGGAGCACAGATACGCAGTATTTT. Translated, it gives CASSQRTSGGGSTDTQYF.

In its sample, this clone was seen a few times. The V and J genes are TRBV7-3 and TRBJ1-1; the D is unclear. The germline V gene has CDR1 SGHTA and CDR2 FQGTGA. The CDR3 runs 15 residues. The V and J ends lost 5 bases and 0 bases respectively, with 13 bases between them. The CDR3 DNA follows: TGTGCCAGCAGCGCTCTCGGACTGTTGAACACTGAAGCTTTCTTT. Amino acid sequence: CASSALGLLNTEAFF.

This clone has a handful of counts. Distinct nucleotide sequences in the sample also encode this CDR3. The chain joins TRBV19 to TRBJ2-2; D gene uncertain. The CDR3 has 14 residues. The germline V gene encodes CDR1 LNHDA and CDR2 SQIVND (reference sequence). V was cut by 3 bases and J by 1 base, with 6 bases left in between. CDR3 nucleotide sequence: TGTGCCAGTAGTATTGGCCAGAACACCGGGGAGCTGTTTTTT. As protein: CASSIGQNTGELFF.

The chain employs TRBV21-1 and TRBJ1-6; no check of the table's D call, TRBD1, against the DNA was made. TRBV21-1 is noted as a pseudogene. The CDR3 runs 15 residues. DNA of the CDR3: TGTGCCAGCAGCAAAGGACAGTATTATAATTCACCCCTCCACTTT. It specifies CASSKGQYYNSPLHF.

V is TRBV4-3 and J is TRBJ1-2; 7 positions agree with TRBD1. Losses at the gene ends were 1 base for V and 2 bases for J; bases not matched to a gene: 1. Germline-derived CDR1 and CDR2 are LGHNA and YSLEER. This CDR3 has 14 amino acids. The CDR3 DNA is TGCGCCAGCAGCCAAGCAGGGGGGAACTATGGCTACACCTTC. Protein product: CASSQAGGNYGYTF.

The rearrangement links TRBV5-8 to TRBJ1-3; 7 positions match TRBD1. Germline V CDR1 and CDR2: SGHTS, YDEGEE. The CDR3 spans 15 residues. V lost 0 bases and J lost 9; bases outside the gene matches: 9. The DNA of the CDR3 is TGTGCCAGCAGCTTGGTGAGGGGGCCTGTCGGCACCATATATTTT. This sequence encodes CASSLVRGPVGTIYF.

The CDR3 protein is CASSPLVSTGQYEQYF. The CDR3 coding sequence is TGTGCCAGCAGTCCGTTGGTTTCAACGGGACAATACGAGCAGTACTTC. The rearrangement links TRBV28 to TRBJ2-7; TRBD1 is a possible D gene (6 bases). The CDR3 consists of 16 residues. Germline CDR1 is MDHEN and CDR2 is SYDVKM. The V gene lost 5 bases and the J gene lost 4 bases, with 21 bases spanning the gap.

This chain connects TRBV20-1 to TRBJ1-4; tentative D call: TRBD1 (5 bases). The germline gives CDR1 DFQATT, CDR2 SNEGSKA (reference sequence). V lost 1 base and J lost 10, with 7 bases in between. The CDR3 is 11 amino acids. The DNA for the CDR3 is TGCAGTGCTAGAGCGCAGGGAAAACTGTTTTTT. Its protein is CSARAQGKLFF.

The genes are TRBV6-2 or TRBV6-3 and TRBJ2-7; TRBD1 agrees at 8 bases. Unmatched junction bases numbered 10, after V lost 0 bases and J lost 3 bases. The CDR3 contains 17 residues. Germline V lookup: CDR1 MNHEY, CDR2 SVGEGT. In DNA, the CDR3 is TGTGCCAGCAGTTACTCGATGGCCCCTACAGGGGGCTACGAGCAGTACTTC. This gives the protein CASSYSMAPTGGYEQYF.

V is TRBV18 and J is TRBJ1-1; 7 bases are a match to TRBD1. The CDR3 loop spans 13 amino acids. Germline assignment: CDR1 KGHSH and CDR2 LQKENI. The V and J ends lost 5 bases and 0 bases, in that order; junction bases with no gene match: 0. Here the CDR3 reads CASSTGVNTEAFF. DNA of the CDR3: TGTGCCAGCTCAACAGGGGTGAACACTGAAGCTTTCTTT. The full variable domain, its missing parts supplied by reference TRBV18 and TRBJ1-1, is NAGVMQNPRHLVRRRGQEARLRCSPMKGHSHVYWYRQLPEEGLKFMVYLQKENIIDESGMPKERFSAEFPKEGPSILRIQQVVRGDSAAYFCASSTGVNTEAFFGQGTRLTVV.

The CDR3 DNA reads TGTGCCAGCAGTGAATCAGGTAGATCCTACGAGCAGTACTTC. Its translation is CASSESGRSYEQYF. The rearrangement joins TRBV6-1 to TRBJ2-7; D gene uncertain. V lost 2 bases, J lost 1 base, and 9 bases lay in between. CDR3 length: 14 residues. Germline-derived CDR1 and CDR2 are MNHNS and SASEGT.

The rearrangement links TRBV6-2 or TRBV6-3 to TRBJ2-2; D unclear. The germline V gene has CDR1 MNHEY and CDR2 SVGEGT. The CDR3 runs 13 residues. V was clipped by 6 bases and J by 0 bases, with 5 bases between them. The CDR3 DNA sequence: TGTGCCAGCAGCACTCCGAACACCGGGGAGCTGTTTTTT. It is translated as CASSTPNTGELFF.

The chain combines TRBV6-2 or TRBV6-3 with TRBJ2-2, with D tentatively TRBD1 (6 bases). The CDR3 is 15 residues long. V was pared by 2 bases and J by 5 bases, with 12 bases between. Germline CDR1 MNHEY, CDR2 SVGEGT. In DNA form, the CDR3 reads TGTGCCAGCAGTTACCTCGTACAGGGAACCGGGGAGCTGTTTTTT. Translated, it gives CASSYLVQGTGELFF.

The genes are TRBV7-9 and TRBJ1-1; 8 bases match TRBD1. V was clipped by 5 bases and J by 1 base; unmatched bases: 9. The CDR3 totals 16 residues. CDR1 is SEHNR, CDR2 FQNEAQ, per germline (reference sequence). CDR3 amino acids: CASSPGQGSGNTEAFF. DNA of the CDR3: TGTGCCAGCAGCCCAGGACAGGGATCCGGGAACACTGAAGCTTTCTTT. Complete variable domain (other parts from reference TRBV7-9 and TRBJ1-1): DTGVSQNPRHKITKRGQNVTFRCDPISEHNRLYWYRQTLGQGPEFLTYFQNEAQLEKSRLLSDRFSAERPKGSFSTLEIQRTEQGDSAMYLCASSPGQGSGNTEAFFGQGTRLTVV.

The CDR3 DNA sequence: TGTGCCAGCAGCCAGACAGGTTCGATTTCCGAGCAGTACTTC. It yields the protein CASSQTGSISEQYF. This sequence joins TRBV28 and TRBJ2-7, with a possible D match to TRBD1 (6 bases). Deletions cut 6 bases from V and 6 bases from J, with 18 bases between. Germline-derived CDR1 and CDR2 are MDHEN and SYDVKM. This CDR3 has 14 residues.